Below are 20 T cell receptor beta chains sequenced from a single sample in a study of blood T cell repertoires in COVID-19. Assay used: immunoSEQ multiplex PCR; TCRdb lists only in-frame clones, some missing. Here the sample spans over 100,000 clones, over 80% being singletons. The sequencing sample was made of PBMCs or T cells enriched from blood (not recorded which). All receptors come from a woman aged 30 to 39 who had recovered from COVID-19.

This clone was seen at least ten times. V is TRBV4-3 and J is TRBJ2-5; 10 bases line up with TRBD2. Germline V gene data show CDR1 as LGHNA and CDR2 as YSLEER. The junction had 4 bases not matched to a gene; V was cut back by 4 bases and J by 5 bases. This CDR3 has 14 residues. The CDR3: CASSLTSGVETQYF. DNA of the CDR3: TGCGCCAGCAGCCTCACTAGCGGGGTGGAGACCCAGTACTTC.

This chain uses TRBV25-1 with TRBJ2-7; TRBD2 agrees at 7 bases. The CDR3 loop spans 12 amino acids. V lost 6 bases and J lost 4; bases outside the gene matches: 3. Germline-derived CDR1 and CDR2 are MGHDK and SYGVNS. CDR3 sequence reads: CASSPSGYEQYF. Written as DNA, the CDR3 is TGTGCCAGCAGCCCTAGCGGATACGAGCAGTACTTC.

The chain has TRBV4-3 and TRBJ1-4; 7 bases are shared with TRBD1. Trimming removed 4 bases from V and 5 bases from J; junction bases left unmatched: 10. The germline V gene has CDR1 LGHNA and CDR2 YSLEER. The CDR3 totals 16 residues. This CDR3 is CASSRTGVERNEKLFF. In DNA, the CDR3 is TGCGCCAGCAGCCGAACAGGGGTGGAGAGGAATGAAAAACTGTTTTTT.

The chain has TRBV9 and TRBJ2-1; D possibly corresponds to TRBD2 (6 bases). CDR1 is SGDLS, CDR2 YYNGEE, per germline. V gave up 3 bases and J gave up 5 bases, with 15 bases separating them. This CDR3 comprises 15 residues. In nucleotides, the CDR3 is TGTGCCAGCAGCGCCCTTGGGACTGGAAACAATGAGCAGTTCTTC. Its translation: CASSALGTGNNEQFF. The full variable domain, its missing parts supplied by reference TRBV9 and TRBJ2-1, is DSGVTQTPKHLITATGQRVTLRCSPRSGDLSVYWYQQSLDQGLQFLIQYYNGEERAKGNILERFSAQQFPDLHSELNLSSLELGDSALYFCASSALGTGNNEQFFGPGTRLTVL.

There are a few counts of this clone. The rearrangement joins TRBV28 to TRBJ1-3, with TRBD1 as a possible D gene (5 bases). CDR1 and CDR2 from the germline V gene are MDHEN and SYDVKM. The CDR3 is 14 residues long. Trimming removed 7 bases from V and 3 bases from J, with 13 bases in between. The DNA of the CDR3 is TGTGCCAGCACCGTCCGGCAGGGTGGAAACACCATATATTTT. It codes for CASTVRQGGNTIYF.

J is TRBJ1-1 and V is TRBV28, with TRBD1 as a possible D gene (5 bases). The V gene's germline CDR1 is MDHEN and CDR2 SYDVKM. Trimming pared 3 bases from V and 5 bases from J, leaving 13 bases between. CDR3 length: 14 residues. CDR3 loop: CASSFPGGGTEAFF. CDR3 bases: TGTGCCAGCAGTTTTCCGGGGGGGGGAACTGAAGCTTTCTTT.

CDR3 loop: CAWSVRSGNEQYF. For the CDR3, the DNA is TGTGCCTGGAGTGTACGGTCCGGTAACGAGCAGTACTTC. This chain connects TRBV30 to TRBJ2-7, with D uncertain. The V end was cut by 0 bases, the J end by 5 bases, with 11 bases between. The CDR3 contains 13 residues. Germline CDR1 is GTSNPN and CDR2 is SVGIG (reference sequence).

V is TRBV4-3 and J is TRBJ2-7; 9 positions match TRBD2. J was trimmed by 4 bases and V by 0 bases; bases with no gene match: 10. This CDR3 has 17 residues. From germline, CDR1 is LGHNA and CDR2 YSLEER. The CDR3 sequence: CASSQEGYSGSVYEQYF. The CDR3, as DNA: TGCGCCAGCAGCCAAGAAGGATATAGCGGGAGTGTATACGAGCAGTACTTC.

The chain recombines TRBV5-1 with TRBJ1-1; D uncertain. The V end was cut by 1 base, the J end by 7 bases, with 8 bases between. There are 12 residues in the CDR3. In germline, CDR1 is SGHRS, CDR2 YFSETQ. The CDR3 DNA reads TGCGCCAGCAGCTTGTTCGGTTATGAAGCTTTCTTT. It yields the protein CASSLFGYEAFF.

The chain joins TRBV30 to TRBJ2-3; TRBD2 is a possible D gene (7 bases). Trimming left V 2 bases short and J 1 base short, with 16 bases between. Germline CDR1 is GTSNPN and CDR2 is SVGIG (reference sequence). This CDR3 comprises 16 residues. CDR3 coding DNA: TGTGCCTGGAGTAGGGGGGCGGGAGTGGGCACAGATACGCAGTATTTT. Translating it yields CAWSRGAGVGTDTQYF.

The chain employs TRBV4-3 and TRBJ2-7, with 8 positions matching TRBD1. Germline V gene lookup returns CDR1 LGHNA and CDR2 YSLEER. The CDR3 runs to 15 residues. After removal of 3 bases from V and 6 bases from J, the junction contained 10 bases not matched to a gene. In DNA form, the CDR3 reads TGCGCCAGCAGCCAGGGGACAGGCCCCCGGCGCGAGCAGTACTTC. This encodes CASSQGTGPRREQYF.

This clone appeared a single time. V usage is TRBV28 and J usage is TRBJ1-1, with D uncertain. CDR1 is MDHEN and CDR2 is SYDVKM in the germline V gene. Trimming removed 6 bases at V and 1 base at J, with 9 bases between. This CDR3 has 13 amino acids. This CDR3 reads CASSQPGNTEAFF. The CDR3 nucleotides read TGTGCCAGCAGCCAACCAGGGAACACTGAAGCTTTCTTT. Filled out from reference TRBV28 and TRBJ1-1, the complete variable domain reads DVKVTQSSRYLVKRTGEKVFLECVQDMDHENMFWYRQDPGLGLRLIYFSYDVKMKEKGDIPEGYSVSREKKERFSLILESASTNQTSMYLCASSQPGNTEAFFGQGTRLTVV.

This clone turned up a few times. V gene TRBV28 combines with J gene TRBJ2-7; 8 nucleotides align to TRBD1. Trimming took 8 bases from V and 2 from J; bases not matched to a gene: 8. Germline V gives CDR1 MDHEN, CDR2 SYDVKM. The CDR3 contains 14 residues. CDR3 region: CASFGTGVTYEQYF. The CDR3 DNA sequence: TGTGCCAGCTTCGGGACAGGCGTTACCTACGAGCAGTACTTC.

This clone has a handful of counts. This chain uses TRBV3-1 (or the pseudogene TRBV3-2) with TRBJ2-7; TRBD1 matches at 7 bases. Germline assignment: CDR1 LGHDT and CDR2 YNNKEL (reference sequence). J gave up 1 base and V 6 bases, and 3 bases lay outside the gene matches. The CDR3 sequence is 13 residues long. The CDR3 region has the DNA TGTGCCAGCAGGAGACAGGGTTCCTACGAGCAGTACTTC. This encodes CASRRQGSYEQYF.

This chain connects TRBV7-2 to TRBJ2-5; TRBD2 is a possible D gene (6 bases). This CDR3 contains 11 residues. The V end lost 11 bases, the J end lost 13 bases, and 20 bases lay between the germline ends. Germline CDR1 reads SGHTA; CDR2 reads FQGNSA. CDR3: CAGGVSGLGYF. The DNA for the CDR3 is TGTGCCGGCGGCGTAAGCGGGTTAGGGTACTTC. Complete variable domain (other parts from reference TRBV7-2 and TRBJ2-5): GAGVSQSPSNKVTEKGKDVELRCDPISGHTALYWYRQSLGQGLEFLIYFQGNSAPDKSGLPSDRFSAERTGGSVSTLTIQRTQQEDSAVYLCAGGVSGLGYFGPGTRLLVL.

The genes are TRBV2 and TRBJ2-7; a possible D gene is TRBD2 (6 bases). V was cut by 0 bases and J by 2 bases, with 20 bases left in between. This CDR3 is built from 18 residues. Germline values: CDR1 SNHLY, CDR2 FYNNEI. CDR3 sequence reads: CASSEALGVGEVTYEQYF. The DNA of the CDR3 is TGTGCCAGCAGTGAAGCGCTGGGGGTGGGGGAGGTAACCTACGAGCAGTACTTC.

The J gene is TRBJ1-3, the V gene TRBV28, with 9 nucleotides matching TRBD1. The ends lost 6 bases at V and 8 bases at J; junction bases unmatched: 5. The CDR3 length is 13 residues. CDR1 MDHEN and CDR2 SYDVKM come from the germline V gene. The DNA of the CDR3 is TGTGCCAGCAGAACAGGGGGCCGGGACACCATATATTTT. Residues: CASRTGGRDTIYF.

This clone was seen a handful of times. This rearrangement joins TRBV5-4 to TRBJ2-6; D remains unclear. Germline V gene data show CDR1 as SGHNT and CDR2 as YYREEE (reference sequence). This CDR3 has 14 residues. V shed 2 bases and J shed 0 bases, with 3 bases lying between them. The CDR3 is CASSFYSGANVLTF. The CDR3 nucleotides read TGTGCCAGCAGCTTTTACTCTGGGGCCAACGTCCTGACTTTC. Together with reference TRBV5-4 and TRBJ2-6, the CDR3 gives the full variable domain: ETGVTQSPTHLIKTRGQQVTLRCSSQSGHNTVSWYQQALGQGPQFIFQYYREEENGRGNFPPRFSGLQFPNYSSELNVNALELDDSALYLCASSFYSGANVLTFGAGSRLTVL.

The chain links TRBV28 to TRBJ1-4, with D unresolved. The CDR3 runs to 14 residues. Trimming stripped 0 bases from V and 2 bases from J, with 4 bases between. Germline-derived CDR1 and CDR2 are MDHEN and SYDVKM. The DNA for the CDR3 is TGTGCCAGCAGTTTATGGAGGACTAATGAAAAACTGTTTTTT. This codes for CASSLWRTNEKLFF.

V is TRBV21-1 and J is TRBJ2-5; TRBD2 is the table's D call, not checked against the DNA. TRBV21-1 constitutes a pseudogene. This CDR3 is 17 amino acids long. CDR3 region: CASATGETIDIQETQYF. The CDR3 DNA reads TGTGCCAGCGCAACGGGGGAGACTATAGATATCCAAGAGACCCAGTACTTC.